The 25 T cell receptor beta chains reported below all come from one sample, sequenced in a study of T cell responses to AZD1222 COVID-19 vaccine. Profiling relied on immunoSEQ multiplex PCR, and the TCRdb table lists in-frame clones only, not all of them. The sample records about 110,000 clones, 81% being singletons. The sample was peripheral blood, taken on day 0 of AZD1222 vaccination. The receptors come from an adult in good health.

The chain employs TRBV7-9 and TRBJ1-4, with TRBD1 matching 10 bases. Germline values: CDR1 SEHNR, CDR2 FQNEAQ (reference sequence). There are 15 residues in the CDR3. V trimming: 4 bases; J trimming: 7 bases; junction bases outside the gene matches: 6. The CDR3 sequence: CASSSGQGNGEKLFF. In nucleotides, the CDR3 is TGTGCCAGCAGCTCGGGACAGGGGAACGGTGAAAAACTGTTTTTT.

This clone was detected only a few times. The chain uses TRBV9 and TRBJ1-2, with D hard to call. The V gene lost 4 bases and the J gene lost 8 bases, with 15 bases spanning the gap. CDR1 SGDLS and CDR2 YYNGEE come from the germline V gene. CDR3 length equals 13 residues. The CDR3 nucleotides are TGTGCCAGCAGCCAGTCTGATGGACGGGGCTACACCTTC. Translation: CASSQSDGRGYTF.

This clone came up once. This chain connects TRBV12-3 or TRBV12-4 to TRBJ2-2; D unclear. This CDR3 has 12 residues. V was clipped by 2 bases and J by 8 bases, with 6 bases between them. CDR3 loop: CASSLSVGELFF. CDR3 nucleotides: TGTGCCAGCAGTTTAAGCGTGGGGGAGCTGTTTTTT.

The V and J genes are TRBV6-2 or TRBV6-3 and TRBJ1-5, with 9 positions matching TRBD1. Looked up from germline, CDR1 is MNHEY and CDR2 is SVGEGT. The CDR3 contains 14 residues. After removal of 6 bases from V and 7 bases from J, the junction contained 7 bases not matched to a gene. The CDR3 loop reads CASSTLGQGQPQHF. CDR3 nucleotide sequence: TGTGCCAGCAGCACCCTGGGACAGGGACAGCCCCAGCATTTT.

This rearrangement joins TRBV9 to TRBJ2-7; 9 bases are a match to TRBD1. CDR1 and CDR2 (germline): SGDLS, YYNGEE. The V segment lost 0 bases and the J segment 2 bases; nucleotides outside the gene matches: 6. There are 16 residues in the CDR3. The CDR3 loop is CASSVDGTGKTYEQYF. The CDR3 nucleotides are TGTGCCAGCAGCGTAGACGGGACAGGGAAAACCTACGAGCAGTACTTC.

The rearrangement uses TRBV19 and TRBJ1-1, with D perhaps TRBD1 (5 bases). Germline V gene lookup returns CDR1 LNHDA and CDR2 SQIVND (reference sequence). This CDR3 has 17 amino acids. V was shortened by 5 bases and J by 4 bases, with 23 bases between the two germline ends. The CDR3 sequence: CASSLGRGRAGGTEAFF. The CDR3 DNA reads as TGTGCCAGTAGTTTGGGCCGAGGTAGGGCTGGGGGCACTGAAGCTTTCTTT.

The chain joins TRBV6-5 to TRBJ1-6; D is unclear. V lost 6 bases and J lost 10, with 13 bases in between. This CDR3 has 13 residues. The germline V gene encodes CDR1 MNHEY and CDR2 SVGAGI. The CDR3 DNA reads TGTGCCAGCAGGGCGGGCCTCGCCTCACCCCTCCACTTT. The encoded protein is CASRAGLASPLHF.

CDR3 bases: TGTGCCAGCAGCTTATCCGGGACAGGGCCAAAAAATGAGCAGTTCTTC. As protein: CASSLSGTGPKNEQFF. The chain is built from TRBV7-2 and TRBJ2-1, with TRBD1 matching over 9 bases. The CDR3 totals 16 residues. The germline gives CDR1 SGHTA, CDR2 FQGNSA. The ends lost 2 bases at V and 7 bases at J; junction bases unmatched: 9.

The J gene is TRBJ1-1, the V gene TRBV7-9; D is perhaps TRBD1 (5 bases). Germline V gene sequence: CDR1 SEHNR, CDR2 FQNEAQ (reference sequence). The V and J ends lost 5 bases and 5 bases respectively, with 12 bases between them. This CDR3 region has 13 residues. CDR3 nucleotides: TGTGCCAGCAGCCTGGGGGGAGGGACTGAAGCTTTCTTT. This translates into CASSLGGGTEAFF.

This rearrangement joins TRBV7-2 to TRBJ1-2, with TRBD1 matching 9 bases. V was clipped by 6 bases and J by 9 bases; unmatched bases: 26. The CDR3 covers 19 residues. Germline values: CDR1 SGHTA, CDR2 FQGNSA. The CDR3 loop reads CASRPSAAVGGQGLYSYTF. CDR3 DNA: TGTGCCAGCAGGCCCTCTGCCGCGGTGGGAGGACAGGGGTTGTATAGCTACACCTTC.

The chain combines TRBV6-6 with TRBJ1-4; D is unclear. The CDR3 has 14 amino acids. Trimming shortened V by 6 bases and J by 0 bases, and 8 bases separated the two germline ends. Germline V gene lookup returns CDR1 MNHNY and CDR2 SVGAGI (reference sequence). This chain's CDR3 is CASSPDATNEKLFF. As DNA, the CDR3 is TGTGCCAGCAGCCCAGACGCAACTAATGAAAAACTGTTTTTT.

The V gene is TRBV19, the J gene TRBJ2-7; 13 positions agree with TRBD2. J lost 5 bases, V lost 4 bases, and 14 bases had no gene match. Germline CDR1 reads LNHDA; CDR2 reads SQIVND (reference sequence). The CDR3 is made up of 18 amino acids. The CDR3 sequence: CASSTAQFGLAGVNEQYF. CDR3 DNA: TGTGCCAGTAGTACTGCTCAATTCGGACTAGCGGGAGTGAACGAGCAGTACTTC.

The table lists this clone with a count of one. The chain combines TRBV19 with TRBJ1-6; the D gene is possibly TRBD1 (6 bases). Germline values: CDR1 LNHDA, CDR2 SQIVND (reference sequence). V was pared by 4 bases and J by 4 bases, with 11 bases between. This CDR3 has 15 residues. CDR3 protein: CASSSRDTYNSPLHF. CDR3 DNA sequence: TGTGCCAGTAGTAGCCGGGACACTTATAATTCACCCCTCCACTTT.

This chain uses TRBV7-2 with TRBJ1-4, with 8 positions matching TRBD1. CDR3 size: 14 residues. The V segment lost 0 bases and the J segment 8 bases; nucleotides outside the gene matches: 2. Germline-derived CDR1 and CDR2 are SGHTA and FQGNSA. The CDR3 sequence is CASSLASGGEKLFF. For the CDR3, the DNA is TGTGCCAGCAGCTTAGCGTCAGGGGGCGAAAAACTGTTTTTT.

The table lists this clone with a few counts. The chain joins TRBV18 to TRBJ2-7; maybe TRBD2 (6 bases). The CDR3 has 16 residues. The V end was cut by 2 bases, the J end by 4 bases, with 18 bases between. The germline CDR1 and CDR2 sequences are KGHSH and LQKENI. This CDR3 is CASSPVGPRETYEQYF. The CDR3 bases are TGTGCCAGCTCACCAGTTGGGCCCCGGGAGACATACGAGCAGTACTTC.

This chain links TRBV6-5 with TRBJ1-6, with 7 bases matching TRBD1. Unmatched junction bases numbered 1, after V lost 5 bases and J lost 9 bases. The CDR3 totals 12 residues. Germline CDR1 reads MNHEY; CDR2 reads SVGAGI. CDR3 sequence: CASSNRGSPLHF. The CDR3 nucleotides read TGTGCCAGCAGTAACAGGGGTTCACCCCTCCACTTT.

This chain uses TRBV28 with TRBJ2-7; TRBD1 matches at 8 bases. CDR3 length equals 15 residues. In germline, CDR1 is MDHEN, CDR2 SYDVKM. The V and J ends lost 4 bases and 6 bases, in that order; junction bases with no gene match: 11. The CDR3 coding sequence is TGTGCCAGCAGTTCCCGGGACAGGCGAACCTCCGAGCAGTACTTC. This codes for CASSSRDRRTSEQYF.

In this sample, this clone turned up once. V gene TRBV6-2 or TRBV6-3 combines with J gene TRBJ1-5, with 11 bases aligning to TRBD1. V lost 5 bases and J lost 3; bases outside the gene matches: 6. Germline loops: CDR1 MNHEY, CDR2 SVGEGT. The CDR3 runs to 16 residues. The CDR3, as DNA: TGTGCCAGCAGTAAAGGACAGGGGGCGAACAATCAGCCCCAGCATTTT. Translating it yields CASSKGQGANNQPQHF.

V and J are TRBV19 and TRBJ1-3; possibly TRBD1 for D (5 bases). Deletions cut 5 bases from V and 2 bases from J, with 10 bases between. The CDR3 has 14 residues. CDR1 LNHDA and CDR2 SQIVND come from the germline V gene (reference sequence). The CDR3 sequence is CASSVGTPGNTIYF. The CDR3 DNA reads TGTGCCAGTAGTGTCGGGACGCCTGGAAACACCATATATTTT. Full variable domain (outside the CDR3, taken from reference TRBV19 and TRBJ1-3): DGGITQSPKYLFRKEGQNVTLSCEQNLNHDAMYWYRQDPGQGLRLIYYSQIVNDFQKGDIAEGYSVSREKKESFPLTVTSAQKNPTAFYLCASSVGTPGNTIYFGEGSWLTVV.

The V call is TRBV5-1, the J call TRBJ1-2; 8 bases fit TRBD1. Germline values: CDR1 SGHRS, CDR2 YFSETQ. The CDR3 covers 13 residues. V trimming: 6 bases; J trimming: 8 bases; junction bases outside the gene matches: 9. CDR3 bases: TGCGCCAGCACCGATCAGGGGGCGCGGGGCTACACCTTC. This codes for CASTDQGARGYTF.

The chain uses TRBV7-2 and TRBJ1-3; D ambiguous. The V gene's germline CDR1 is SGHTA and CDR2 FQGNSA. V dropped 0 bases and J dropped 2 bases, with 5 bases sitting between them. CDR3 length: 14 amino acids. Written as DNA, the CDR3 is TGTGCCAGCAGCTTAGCATCTACTGGAAACACCATATATTTT. Protein sequence: CASSLASTGNTIYF.

This rearrangement joins TRBV7-8 to TRBJ2-5, with D possibly matching TRBD2 (6 bases). Germline loops: CDR1 SGHVS, CDR2 FQNEAQ. Trimming pared 6 bases from V and 5 bases from J, leaving 13 bases between. The CDR3 extends over 13 amino acids. In DNA, the CDR3 is TGTGCCAGCAGAATCGGGAGTTTGGAGACCCAGTACTTC. Amino acid sequence: CASRIGSLETQYF.

Only one count was recorded for this clone. The genes are TRBV5-4 and TRBJ2-5, with D possibly TRBD2 on 5 matching bases. This CDR3 is built from 13 residues. CDR1 is SGHNT and CDR2 is YYREEE in the germline V gene (reference sequence). Trimming pared 7 bases from V and 4 bases from J, leaving 14 bases between. CDR3: CASRPQAGETQYF. CDR3 nucleotide sequence: TGTGCCAGCCGGCCCCAGGCGGGAGAGACCCAGTACTTC.

This clone was seen more than once but under ten times. The V and J genes are TRBV28 and TRBJ1-2, with 7 bases lining up with TRBD1. Germline CDR1 is MDHEN and CDR2 is SYDVKM. This CDR3 region has 13 residues. V gave up 10 bases and J gave up 2 bases; unmatched junction bases: 7. In DNA form, the CDR3 reads TGTGCCACACAGGGGCAACCCAACTATGGCTACACCTTC. Its protein is CATQGQPNYGYTF.

The V and J genes are TRBV5-1 and TRBJ1-2; D remains unclear. V lost 0 bases, J lost 5 bases, and 8 bases lay in between. Per germline, CDR1 SGHRS and CDR2 YFSETQ. The CDR3 covers 13 residues. CDR3 protein: CASSLGQMYGYTF. CDR3 nucleotides: TGCGCCAGCAGCTTGGGGCAGATGTATGGCTACACCTTC. The full variable domain, in which reference TRBV5-1 and TRBJ1-2 provide the parts outside the CDR3, is KAGVTQTPRYLIKTRGQQVTLSCSPISGHRSVSWYQQTPGQGLQFLFEYFSETQRNKGNFPGRFSGRQFSNSRSEMNVSTLELGDSALYLCASSLGQMYGYTFGSGTRLTVV.